This T cell receptor beta chain was identified during a study of spatial heterogeneity in lung cancer (dated by TCRdb to between 2018 and 2021). Looking at the study overall: More beta-chain than alpha-chain transcripts were consistently detected, likely reflecting higher beta-chain transcript abundance. In the raw uncorrected reads, each unique combination of TCR and UMI appeared more than ten times on average. The study quantitatively compared TCR alpha and beta repertoires across multiple tumor regions, matched nontumor lung and blood in non-small cell lung cancer. TCR repertoire features were related to nonsynonymous mutation counts determined by whole-exome sequencing of tumor tissue. Both alpha and beta chains were TCR-sequenced in samples taken at surgery, namely 220 tumor regions, under 80 matched nontumor lung samples and over 55 PBMC samples. The investigation overall reported the following: Additional single-cell paired TCR alpha and beta sequencing was considered necessary to confirm, at a functional level, the hypothesis that regional TCRs recognize regional mutations.

A few counts support this clonotype. This receptor's antigen is unknown. The record has no base qualities; no much larger clone is one base away. V loses 6 bases of germline sequence and J loses 5 bases, and the interval between the two ends is 8 bases. From the cysteine through the phenylalanine, the CDR3 covers 13 amino acids. The only DNA kept is the CDR3, 39 bases in frame from the first base. CDR1 and CDR2 were assigned from the germline V gene (reference sequence) as SGHAT and FQDESV. The meaning of the sample's time point label: sample taken at primary tumor resection. The donors were fewer than 90 patients from the lung TRACERx cohort who had early-stage, untreated non-small cell lung cancer. Without any cell sorting, TCR sequencing was performed on whole RNA extracted either from tumor and nontumor lung tissue or from cryopreserved PBMC samples. Only patients for whom sufficient RNA was available from at least two tumor regions were selected for TCR sequencing. Tumor and adjacent nontumor lung specimens were reviewed by a lung pathologist before selection.

The receptor library was made with 5' RACE. Sequencing used a NextSeq 500. To allow correction of PCR and sequencing errors, the TCR library protocol tagged every TCR cDNA molecule with a unique molecular identifier. As for how the authors treated the data: TCR identification, UMI-based error correction and CDR3 extraction were all carried out with Decombinator tools. Expanded TCRs were defined as those above a frequency of 2 per 1,000, corresponding to the top 1% of the tumor frequency distribution. Renyi diversity was computed with the R vegan package after each repertoire had been subsampled 100 times to 5,000 TCRs. CDR3 similarity networks were built from amino acid triplet string-kernel similarity, connecting CDR3s with pairwise similarity above 0.82. The raw public reads went through TCRdb reprocessing: fastp at Q25, MiXCR clone calling, in-frame beta chains kept. Rows with one shared CDR3 protein collapse into an entry with the most common genes and DNA. TCRdb's processing, not the authors' own work, is the source of the V and J calls. This sample lists some 4,100 distinct CDR3 sequences; 8.8% were detected once. Around 7% of the sample belongs to the ten largest clones.

The rearranged segments are TRBV11-1 and TRBJ1-6; matching of 5 bases hints at TRBD1 as the D gene. The input for sequencing was normal lung tissue next to the tumor, taken at surgery. The source is a female donor with early-stage non-small cell lung cancer. The sequenced DNA: TGTGCCAGCAGAGGGGACCATAATTCACCCCTCCACTTT. It translates as CASRGDHNSPLHF. This CDR3, with the reference TRBV11-1 and TRBJ1-6 proteins standing in past its ends, gives the full variable domain EAEVAQSPRYKITEKSQAVAFWCDPISGHATLYWYRQILGQGPELLVQFQDESVVDDSQLPKDRFSAERLKGVDSTLKIQPAELGDSAMYLCASRGDHNSPLHFGNGTRLTVT.